What follows are 25 T cell receptor beta chains derived from one specimen sequenced in a study of OX40 agonist ivuxolimab in advanced cancers. Measured with immunoSEQ multiplex PCR; TCRdb has only the in-frame clones, and not every one. This sample carries under 90,000 clones, 88% of them seen once, and the ten largest clones take more than 0.75%. The material sequenced was CD4+ or CD8+ T cells sorted from blood, taken in a trial of the OX40 agonist ivuxolimab. The receptors here all came from an adult with an advanced solid tumor such as melanoma, head and neck, liver or kidney cancer.

This CDR3 is CASSPSRTNSYEQYF. CDR3 nucleotide sequence: TGTGCCAGCTCACCTTCGAGGACTAACTCCTACGAGCAGTACTTC. V is TRBV18 and J is TRBJ2-7; TRBD2 might be the D (6 bases). From germline, CDR1 is KGHSH and CDR2 LQKENI. CDR3 size: 15 residues. Between the trimmed V and J ends, which lost 3 bases and 0 bases, there was a span of 12 bases.

The chain joins TRBV18 to TRBJ1-4; 8 bases are a match to TRBD1. The V gene end was trimmed by 1 base and the J gene end by 7 bases; junction bases not matched to a gene: 11. The V gene's germline CDR1 is KGHSH and CDR2 LQKENI. This CDR3 has 17 amino acids. CDR3 loop: CASSPQNRTGWVEKLFF. For the CDR3, the DNA is TGTGCCAGCTCACCACAAAACCGGACAGGGTGGGTTGAAAAACTGTTTTTT.

The chain carries TRBV5-1 and TRBJ2-4, with no clear D. This CDR3 is 14 amino acids long. Germline assignment: CDR1 SGHRS and CDR2 YFSETQ. Deletions cut 4 bases from V and 0 bases from J, with 8 bases between. The CDR3 region is CASSLGIAKNIQYF. CDR3 coding DNA: TGCGCCAGCAGCCTTGGAATAGCCAAAAACATTCAGTACTTC.

The chain carries TRBV6-1 and TRBJ2-1, with 8 bases identical to TRBD2. V lost 8 bases, J lost 3 bases, and 3 bases stayed unmatched. Germline-derived CDR1 and CDR2 are MNHNS and SASEGT. The CDR3 consists of 13 residues. The CDR3 reads CASCGRYYNEQFF. The CDR3 region has the DNA TGTGCCAGCTGCGGGAGGTACTACAATGAGCAGTTCTTC.

This clone was seen just once. V usage is TRBV28 and J usage is TRBJ1-3, with D uncertain. Trimming removed 3 bases at V and 0 bases at J, with 12 bases between. The germline CDR1 and CDR2 sequences are MDHEN and SYDVKM. The CDR3 covers 16 residues. CDR3: CASSLGGPVSGNTIYF. As DNA, the CDR3 is TGTGCCAGCAGTTTGGGTGGTCCGGTCTCTGGAAACACCATATATTTT.

V usage is TRBV5-1 and J usage is TRBJ2-7; 7 bases align to TRBD1. This CDR3 has 15 amino acids. Germline trimming cut 4 bases from V and 0 bases from J; bases unmatched to any gene: 7. Germline values: CDR1 SGHRS, CDR2 YFSETQ. The CDR3 reads CASSVTGPTSYEQYF. The CDR3 DNA is TGCGCCAGCAGCGTGACAGGGCCGACCTCCTACGAGCAGTACTTC.

The chain couples TRBV28 to TRBJ1-1, with a tentative D call TRBD1 (5 bases). Germline V gene lookup returns CDR1 MDHEN and CDR2 SYDVKM. This CDR3 has 15 residues. The CDR3 reads CAGGGTLTRDTEAFF. CDR3 nucleotide sequence: TGTGCTGGCGGCGGGACGCTAACACGGGACACTGAAGCTTTCTTT.

The J gene is TRBJ2-3, the V gene TRBV15; D perhaps matches TRBD2 (6 bases). V lost 1 base and J 3 bases, leaving 11 bases between the germline ends. The CDR3 is made up of 15 amino acids. Germline V gene data show CDR1 as LNHNV and CDR2 as YYDKDF (reference sequence). The CDR3 loop is CATSRGQAGTDTQYF. As DNA, the CDR3 is TGTGCCACCAGCAGAGGGCAGGCGGGAACAGATACGCAGTATTTT.

This clone was seen just once. The rearrangement links TRBV2 to TRBJ1-5; possible D gene TRBD1, 5 bases. Germline CDR1 SNHLY, CDR2 FYNNEI. V was cut by 6 bases and J by 3 bases, with 18 bases left in between. There are 16 residues in the CDR3. The DNA for the CDR3 is TGTGCCAGCAGAAGACATGGGGGGATCTCCAATCAGCCCCAGCATTTT. Translating it yields CASRRHGGISNQPQHF. Using reference TRBV2 and TRBJ1-5 for the parts outside the CDR3, the full variable domain is EPEVTQTPSHQVTQMGQEVILRCVPISNHLYFYWYRQILGQKVEFLVSFYNNEISEKSEIFDDQFSVERPDGSNFTLKIRSTKLEDSAMYFCASRRHGGISNQPQHFGDGTRLSIL.

The gene calls are TRBV7-2 and TRBJ2-5; D is uncertain. The CDR3 runs 15 residues. The ends were cut back, 4 bases at V and 4 bases at J, with 16 bases in the middle. The germline V gene encodes CDR1 SGHTA and CDR2 FQGNSA. CDR3 loop: CASSSDPTVGETQYF. The CDR3 coding sequence is TGTGCCAGCAGCTCCGACCCGACGGTGGGAGAGACCCAGTACTTC.

The chain combines TRBV7-2 with TRBJ2-7; 10 bases map to TRBD2. The junction had 6 bases not matched to a gene; V was cut back by 1 base and J by 0 bases. This CDR3 has 17 residues. Germline V gene data show CDR1 as SGHTA and CDR2 as FQGNSA. Here the CDR3 reads CASSLGGTSGISYEQYF. CDR3 bases: TGTGCCAGCAGCTTAGGAGGCACTAGCGGGATCTCCTACGAGCAGTACTTC.

This chain connects TRBV2 to TRBJ1-1; 10 nucleotides agree with TRBD1. V shed 7 bases, J shed 4 bases, and the junction held 9 bases outside the gene matches. The germline gives CDR1 SNHLY, CDR2 FYNNEI. The length of the CDR3 is 15 residues. In DNA, the CDR3 is TGTGCCAGCAAAACTACGGACAGGGGGAGCACTGAAGCTTTCTTT. It encodes CASKTTDRGSTEAFF.

The V gene is TRBV7-2, the J gene TRBJ1-3, with TRBD1 identical over 8 bases. This CDR3 is built from 16 residues. Germline CDR1 SGHTA, CDR2 FQGNSA. The V and J ends lost 2 bases and 1 base, in that order; junction bases with no gene match: 4. The CDR3 loop reads CASSLIGQGSGNTIYF. The CDR3 nucleotides are TGTGCCAGCAGCTTAATAGGACAGGGTTCTGGAAACACCATATATTTT.

The chain carries TRBV5-8 and TRBJ1-4; possible D gene TRBD1, 5 bases. This CDR3 has 13 amino acids. Germline V gene data show CDR1 as SGHTS and CDR2 as YDEGEE. The germline V and J ends were trimmed by 0 bases and 7 bases, with 7 bases remaining between them. This CDR3 reads CASSLVGGEKLFF. For the CDR3, the DNA is TGTGCCAGCAGCTTGGTGGGGGGTGAAAAACTGTTTTTT.

The gene calls are TRBV30 and TRBJ2-7, with 8 bases identical to TRBD1. Per germline, CDR1 GTSNPN and CDR2 SVGIG (reference sequence). The trim removed 2 bases at V and 6 bases at J, leaving 3 bases unmatched. The CDR3 totals 12 residues. CDR3 DNA: TGTGCCTGGAGTATGGACAGGGCCGAGCAGTACTTC. It translates to CAWSMDRAEQYF.

In its sample, this clone was seen once. The chain is built from TRBV19 and TRBJ2-7; possible D gene TRBD1, 5 bases. This CDR3 comprises 12 residues. V lost 2 bases and J lost 3, with 5 bases in between. Germline CDR1 LNHDA, CDR2 SQIVND (reference sequence). The CDR3 sequence is CASSIRGYEQYF. The CDR3 nucleotides read TGTGCCAGTAGTATAAGGGGCTACGAGCAGTACTTC.

This sequence joins TRBV10-3 and TRBJ2-2; D not certain. CDR1 is ENHRY, CDR2 SYGVKD, per germline. Between the trimmed V and J ends, which lost 3 bases and 6 bases, there was a span of 5 bases. This CDR3 region has 12 residues. DNA of the CDR3: TGTGCCATCAGTGATGTGGCCGGGGAGCTGTTTTTT. This encodes CAISDVAGELFF.

This chain links TRBV4-1 with TRBJ2-3; 9 bases are a match to TRBD1. This CDR3 is built from 16 residues. Germline V gene data show CDR1 as MGHRA and CDR2 as YSYEKL. V shed 4 bases and J 2 bases; nucleotides not matched to a gene: 7. The chain's CDR3 is CASSPRTGADTDTQYF. The CDR3 DNA follows: TGCGCCAGCAGCCCCCGGACAGGGGCCGACACAGATACGCAGTATTTT.

The V call is TRBV28, the J call TRBJ2-5, with 13 bases lining up with TRBD2. The CDR3 consists of 16 residues. V was clipped by 6 bases and J by 6 bases; unmatched bases: 10. CDR1 and CDR2 from the germline V gene are MDHEN and SYDVKM. CDR3: CASSPGLAGRIQTQYF. CDR3 DNA: TGTGCCAGCAGCCCGGGACTAGCGGGAAGGATACAGACCCAGTACTTC.

The J gene is TRBJ2-1, the V gene TRBV23-1; tentatively, D is TRBD1 (5 bases). TRBV23-1 is annotated as an ORF whose role is uncertain. The CDR3 runs 16 residues. Trimming pared 0 bases from V and 4 bases from J, leaving 13 bases between. The CDR3 DNA follows: TGCGCCAGCAGTCAATCACATCGGACATTGTACAATGAGCAGTTCTTC. Translating it yields CASSQSHRTLYNEQFF.

The rearrangement uses TRBV7-8 and TRBJ1-4; 7 bases fit TRBD1. Trimming cost V 1 base and J 3 bases; bases outside gene matches: 2. Germline V gene data show CDR1 as SGHVS and CDR2 as FQNEAQ. This CDR3 is 15 amino acids long. The CDR3 here is CASSLEGAANEKLFF. The CDR3 bases are TGTGCCAGCAGCTTAGAGGGGGCGGCTAATGAAAAACTGTTTTTT.

A remark on this clone: The identical CDR3 is also encoded by other nucleotide sequences in the sample. The V call is TRBV11-2, the J call TRBJ2-7; 9 bases map to TRBD1. CDR1 is SGHAT, CDR2 FQNNGV, per germline. The junction had 5 bases not matched to a gene; V was cut back by 2 bases and J by 6 bases. This CDR3 is 14 amino acids long. CDR3 in amino acids: CASSLKGQGGEQYF. CDR3 coding DNA: TGTGCCAGCAGCTTAAAGGGACAGGGAGGCGAGCAGTACTTC. The full variable domain, rest sourced from reference TRBV11-2 and TRBJ2-7, is EAGVAQSPRYKIIEKRQSVAFWCNPISGHATLYWYQQILGQGPKLLIQFQNNGVVDDSQLPKDRFSAERLKGVDSTLKIQPAKLEDSAVYLCASSLKGQGGEQYFGPGTRLTVT.

V usage is TRBV28 and J usage is TRBJ2-7; no reliable D call. V was trimmed by 2 bases and J by 4 bases, leaving 6 bases between them. Germline-derived CDR1 and CDR2 are MDHEN and SYDVKM. CDR3 length equals 12 residues. In DNA, the CDR3 is TGTGCCAGCAGTTTACACGGGTACGAGCAGTACTTC. Protein: CASSLHGYEQYF. Together with reference TRBV28 and TRBJ2-7, the CDR3 gives the full variable domain: DVKVTQSSRYLVKRTGEKVFLECVQDMDHENMFWYRQDPGLGLRLIYFSYDVKMKEKGDIPEGYSVSREKKERFSLILESASTNQTSMYLCASSLHGYEQYFGPGTRLTVT.

The chain employs TRBV2 and TRBJ2-7, with D unresolved. This CDR3 is 11 amino acids long. V was pared by 8 bases and J by 0 bases, with 5 bases between. Germline-derived CDR1 and CDR2 are SNHLY and FYNNEI. CDR3: CASGVSYEQYF. DNA for the CDR3: TGTGCCAGCGGGGTCTCCTACGAGCAGTACTTC.

This chain uses TRBV28 with TRBJ1-1, with D unresolved. The CDR3 loop spans 11 amino acids. V lost 7 bases to trimming and J lost 11 bases, with 14 bases between them. Germline values: CDR1 MDHEN, CDR2 SYDVKM. The CDR3 DNA is TGTGCCAGCACCCGGGCCCCGTGGGCTTTCTTT. The encoded protein is CASTRAPWAFF. Using reference TRBV28 and TRBJ1-1 for the parts outside the CDR3, the full variable domain is DVKVTQSSRYLVKRTGEKVFLECVQDMDHENMFWYRQDPGLGLRLIYFSYDVKMKEKGDIPEGYSVSREKKERFSLILESASTNQTSMYLCASTRAPWAFFGQGTRLTVV.